This T cell receptor (beta chain) is from a study of T cell responses to AZD1222 COVID-19 vaccine. Study information: Second-dose intervals of approximately 4 or approximately 12 weeks were pooled. Study-level points and caveats: In all cases, repertoires were sampled only after the peak T cell response. Most donors were white British and more were female, and clonal diversity was possibly underestimated.

This CDR3 has 14 amino acids. V gave up 5 bases and J gave up 1 base, with 11 bases separating them. Germline loops: CDR1 SGHTA, CDR2 FQGTGA. Libraries were prepared by immunoSEQ multiplex PCR; TCRdb keeps only in-frame clonotypes and omits some of them. The table records some 96,000 clones, approximately 88% of them present only once. This clone was seen a few times. Antigen: not known. The receptor's source is an adult in good health. The V gene is TRBV7-3, the J gene TRBJ1-1; a weak D match, TRBD1 (5 bases). The specimen comprised peripheral blood, sampled on day 0 of AZD1222 vaccination. The CDR3 spells CASSTGRANTEAFF. The DNA for the CDR3 is TGTGCCAGCAGCACAGGACGGGCGAACACTGAAGCTTTCTTT.